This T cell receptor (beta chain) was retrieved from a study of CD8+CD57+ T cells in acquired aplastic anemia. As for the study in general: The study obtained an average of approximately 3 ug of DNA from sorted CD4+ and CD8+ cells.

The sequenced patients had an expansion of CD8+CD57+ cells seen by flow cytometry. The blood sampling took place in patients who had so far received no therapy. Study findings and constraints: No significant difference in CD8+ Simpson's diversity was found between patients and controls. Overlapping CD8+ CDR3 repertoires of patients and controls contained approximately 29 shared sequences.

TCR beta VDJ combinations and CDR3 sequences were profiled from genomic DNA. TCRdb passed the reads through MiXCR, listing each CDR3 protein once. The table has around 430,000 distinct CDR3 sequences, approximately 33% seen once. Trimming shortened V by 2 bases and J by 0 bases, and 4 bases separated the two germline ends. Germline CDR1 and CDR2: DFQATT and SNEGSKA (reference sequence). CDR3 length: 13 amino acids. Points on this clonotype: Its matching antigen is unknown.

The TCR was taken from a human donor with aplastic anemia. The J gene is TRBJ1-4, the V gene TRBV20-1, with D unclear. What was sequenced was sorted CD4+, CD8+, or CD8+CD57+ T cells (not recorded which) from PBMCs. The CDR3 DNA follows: TGCAGTGCTAGATTCACAACTAATGAAAAACTGTTTTTT. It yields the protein CSARFTTNEKLFF.